The clone carrying this T cell receptor beta chain appeared a few times. A single record per CDR3 protein comes from TCRdb applying MiXCR to the RT-PCR reads. The sample contains about 700,000 distinct CDR3 sequences, 14% of which appear only once. V lost 5 bases, J lost 3 bases, and 10 bases lay in between. CDR3 length equals 14 residues. The V gene is TRBV12-3 or TRBV12-4, the J gene TRBJ2-2; D is unclear. The sample was memory CD4+ T cells from blood. This clonotype was obtained from a female donor in good health, serving as a healthy control. CDR3 region: CASSITAYTGELFF. The DNA of the CDR3 is TGTGCCAGCAGTATTACAGCTTACACCGGGGAGCTGTTTTTT.